The next 26 T cell receptor beta chains were all read from a single sample in a study of OX40 agonist ivuxolimab in advanced cancers. Libraries were prepared by immunoSEQ multiplex PCR; TCRdb keeps only in-frame clonotypes and omits some of them. The sample lists about 96,000 clones, roughly 91% occurring once. Sequences were derived from CD4+ or CD8+ T cells sorted from blood, sampled in a trial of the OX40 agonist ivuxolimab. Receptors originate from an adult with an advanced solid tumor such as melanoma, head and neck, liver or kidney cancer.

The chain recombines TRBV28 with TRBJ2-1; a possible D gene is TRBD2 (6 bases). V lost 8 bases and J 0 bases, leaving 8 bases between the germline ends. CDR3 length equals 13 residues. Germline lookup yields CDR1 MDHEN and CDR2 SYDVKM. CDR3 nucleotide sequence: TGTGCCAGCGGCGGGAACTCCTACAATGAGCAGTTCTTC. It yields the protein CASGGNSYNEQFF.

The gene calls are TRBV11-1 and TRBJ2-7; the match to TRBD2 covers 12 bases. Trimming removed 6 bases from V and 3 bases from J; junction bases left unmatched: 6. This CDR3 contains 15 residues. CDR1 is SGHAT and CDR2 is FQDESV in the germline V gene (reference sequence). The DNA of the CDR3 is TGTGCCAGCAGGCGAACTAGCGGGAGGTTCTACGAGCAGTACTTC. Its translation: CASRRTSGRFYEQYF.

The J gene is TRBJ2-6, the V gene TRBV5-4; D is unresolved. Per the germline V gene, CDR1 is SGHNT and CDR2 is YYREEE (reference sequence). The CDR3 consists of 14 residues. V lost 1 base and J 0 bases, leaving 2 bases between the germline ends. This CDR3 reads CASSLLSGANVLTF. The DNA for the CDR3 is TGTGCCAGCAGCTTGCTCTCTGGGGCCAACGTCCTGACTTTC.

This clone was found a few times. V is TRBV19 and J is TRBJ2-7, with 11 nucleotides matching TRBD1. The germline V gene encodes CDR1 LNHDA and CDR2 SQIVND (reference sequence). The junction had 3 bases not matched to a gene; V was cut back by 4 bases and J by 1 base. The CDR3 runs 15 residues. CDR3 DNA: TGTGCCAGTAGTACCGGGACAGGGGGTTCCTACGAGCAGTACTTC. Amino acids: CASSTGTGGSYEQYF.

V gene TRBV9 combines with J gene TRBJ2-3; no clear D gene. The CDR3 has 15 amino acids. The germline CDR1 and CDR2 sequences are SGDLS and YYNGEE. V was trimmed by 1 base and J by 3 bases, leaving 12 bases between them. Here the CDR3 DNA reads TGTGCCAGCAGCGTACAAATGGGTAAAACAGATACGCAGTATTTT. Translating gives CASSVQMGKTDTQYF.

Remarks on this clone: This sample also contains other DNA sequences that code for the same CDR3. The chain links TRBV18 to TRBJ2-5; D remains ambiguous. There are 11 residues in the CDR3. Germline assignment: CDR1 KGHSH and CDR2 LQKENI. The V end lost 3 bases, the J end lost 1 base, and 0 bases lay between the germline ends. CDR3 bases: TGTGCCAGCTCACCCCAAGAGACCCAGTACTTC. It translates to CASSPQETQYF.

The chain combines TRBV7-2 with TRBJ2-4; possibly TRBD2 for D (5 bases). Germline V gene sequence: CDR1 SGHTA, CDR2 FQGNSA. V lost 1 base to trimming and J lost 7 bases, with 11 bases between them. The CDR3 is 14 residues long. DNA of the CDR3: TGTGCCAGCAGCTTAGGGGGAGCACGGAACATTCAGTACTTC. Protein product: CASSLGGARNIQYF.

This chain uses TRBV6-4 with TRBJ2-1; 10 nucleotides align to TRBD2. The CDR3 length is 15 residues. Per germline, CDR1 MRHNA and CDR2 SNTAGT. With V trimmed by 5 bases and J by 4 bases, 5 bases remained unmatched. The CDR3 DNA reads as TGTGCCAGCAGTAAGGGACTAGCGCATTACAATGAGCAGTTCTTC. Translated: CASSKGLAHYNEQFF.

The V call is TRBV11-2, the J call TRBJ2-2; 11 bases line up with TRBD1. The trim removed 1 base at V and 8 bases at J, leaving 9 bases unmatched. Germline V lookup: CDR1 SGHAT, CDR2 FQNNGV. CDR3 size: 17 residues. CDR3 nucleotides: TGTGCCAGCAGCTTAGGGGCCGGGACAGGGGGTCAAGGGGAGCTGTTTTTT. Encoded protein: CASSLGAGTGGQGELFF.

This clone was detected once. The chain has TRBV10-3 and TRBJ2-7; tentatively, D is TRBD2 (6 bases). Deletions cut 4 bases from V and 3 bases from J, with 13 bases between. Germline V gives CDR1 ENHRY, CDR2 SYGVKD. CDR3 size: 14 residues. The CDR3 coding sequence is TGTGCCATCAGTGTGGCGCGGGGAAGCTACGAGCAGTACTTC. Translation gives CAISVARGSYEQYF.

The chain has TRBV7-8 and TRBJ2-7, with D perhaps matching TRBD1 (5 bases). Germline V gene lookup returns CDR1 SGHVS and CDR2 FQNEAQ. The V end was cut by 3 bases, the J end by 3 bases, with 9 bases between. This CDR3 region has 13 residues. Here the CDR3 DNA reads TGTGCCAGCAGCTTGGACACCCTCTACGAGCAGTACTTC. It specifies CASSLDTLYEQYF.

The chain has TRBV7-2 and TRBJ1-1, with D unclear. V was cut by 3 bases and J by 5 bases, with 19 bases left in between. Germline CDR1 SGHTA, CDR2 FQGNSA. This CDR3 contains 16 residues. Here the CDR3 DNA reads TGTGCCAGCAGCTTCCTCAGAGGACGCCAAGGGACTGAAGCTTTCTTT. It codes for CASSFLRGRQGTEAFF.

This chain connects TRBV10-3 to TRBJ2-6; 9 nucleotides agree with TRBD1. Per germline, CDR1 ENHRY and CDR2 SYGVKD. This CDR3 is 15 amino acids long. The ends lost 10 bases at V and 0 bases at J; junction bases unmatched: 4. The chain's CDR3 is CATGTGISGANVLTF. CDR3 DNA sequence: TGTGCCACCGGGACAGGGATCTCTGGGGCCAACGTCCTGACTTTC.

The CDR3 region has the DNA TGTGCCAGCAGCCAAGCGCACAGGGGGCGAACTGAAGCTTTCTTT. It specifies CASSQAHRGRTEAFF. The V gene is TRBV4-2, the J gene TRBJ1-1; 9 nucleotides line up with TRBD1. The germline V gene has CDR1 LGHNA and CDR2 YNFKEQ. The CDR3 has 15 residues. V gave up 1 base and J gave up 5 bases; unmatched junction bases: 5.

The V call is TRBV5-6, the J call TRBJ2-3; TRBD2 might be the D (6 bases). From germline, CDR1 is SGHDT and CDR2 YYEEEE. V was shortened by 5 bases and J by 0 bases, with 13 bases between the two germline ends. This CDR3 contains 15 residues. The CDR3 sequence: CASSVGSGSTDTQYF. The CDR3 DNA is TGTGCCAGCAGTGTTGGCAGCGGGAGCACAGATACGCAGTATTTT.

CDR3 amino acids: CASSLPPDTEAFF. CDR3 coding DNA: TGTGCCAGCAGCCTCCCCCCGGATACTGAAGCTTTCTTT. The chain joins TRBV9 to TRBJ1-1, with D uncertain. This CDR3 region has 13 residues. Germline CDR1 is SGDLS and CDR2 is YYNGEE. Trimming removed 4 bases at V and 5 bases at J, with 12 bases between.

The chain recombines TRBV5-8 with TRBJ2-7; tentatively, D is TRBD1 or TRBD2 (7 bases each). The V gene's germline CDR1 is SGHTS and CDR2 YDEGEE. The V and J ends lost 3 bases and 6 bases respectively, with 22 bases between them. The CDR3 contains 16 residues. The CDR3 loop is CASSSSGFGRGGEQYF. CDR3 nucleotide sequence: TGTGCCAGCAGCTCTTCTGGGTTCGGCAGGGGGGGCGAGCAGTACTTC.

The CDR3 nucleotides are TGCGCCAGCAGCTTGGCCGGTGCAGCCCTCCAGGAGGACGGCTACACCTTC. Amino acid sequence: CASSLAGAALQEDGYTF. The chain couples TRBV5-1 to TRBJ1-2, with D unresolved. V was clipped by 0 bases and J by 8 bases, with 23 bases between them. Germline assignment: CDR1 SGHRS and CDR2 YFSETQ. The CDR3 extends over 17 amino acids.

This clone was seen only a few times. V gene TRBV7-2 combines with J gene TRBJ2-1; no clear D. The CDR3 runs to 13 residues. The V end lost 1 base, the J end lost 7 bases, and 8 bases lay between the germline ends. Looked up from germline, CDR1 is SGHTA and CDR2 is FQGNSA. The CDR3 is CASSLGQFNEQFF. In DNA form, the CDR3 reads TGTGCCAGCAGCTTAGGACAATTTAATGAGCAGTTCTTC.

Only one count was recorded for this clone. The CDR3: CASSLGAGEVLKAYEQYF. The CDR3 DNA is TGCGCCAGCAGCTTGGGAGCGGGAGAGGTGCTTAAGGCTTACGAGCAGTACTTC. This sequence joins TRBV5-1 and TRBJ2-7; 8 bases line up with TRBD2. Germline CDR1 is SGHRS and CDR2 is YFSETQ. J lost 4 bases, V lost 0 bases, and 15 bases had no gene match. The CDR3 is 18 amino acids.

The rearrangement uses TRBV11-1 and TRBJ1-1; D ambiguous. From germline, CDR1 is SGHAT and CDR2 FQDESV (reference sequence). Trimming left V 4 bases short and J 1 base short, with 10 bases between. The CDR3 totals 14 residues. CDR3 region: CASSSPSGNTEAFF. The CDR3 DNA is TGTGCCAGCAGCTCACCATCAGGGAACACTGAAGCTTTCTTT.

V and J are TRBV4-1 and TRBJ1-4; TRBD1 matches 11 bases. The J segment lost 4 bases and the V segment lost 2 bases, leaving 12 bases of the junction unmatched. This CDR3 spans 19 amino acids. CDR1 is MGHRA and CDR2 is YSYEKL in the germline V gene. DNA for the CDR3: TGCGCCAGCAGCCAAATAGTTTGGACAGGGGGCATCAGTAATGAAAAACTGTTTTTT. Translating it yields CASSQIVWTGGISNEKLFF.

The chain has TRBV5-4 and TRBJ2-7; D ambiguous. V was trimmed by 0 bases and J by 2 bases, leaving 6 bases between them. The germline V gene encodes CDR1 SGHNT and CDR2 YYREEE (reference sequence). CDR3 length: 13 residues. Written as DNA, the CDR3 is TGTGCCAGCAGCTTGGCCGGTACCTACGAGCAGTACTTC. The encoded protein is CASSLAGTYEQYF. Using reference TRBV5-4 and TRBJ2-7 for the parts outside the CDR3, the full variable domain is ETGVTQSPTHLIKTRGQQVTLRCSSQSGHNTVSWYQQALGQGPQFIFQYYREEENGRGNFPPRFSGLQFPNYSSELNVNALELDDSALYLCASSLAGTYEQYFGPGTRLTVT.

The chain recombines TRBV6-5 with TRBJ1-4; D remains ambiguous. V lost 0 bases, J lost 7 bases, and 12 bases lay in between. This CDR3 has 15 residues. Germline V gene lookup returns CDR1 MNHEY and CDR2 SVGAGI. Here the CDR3 DNA reads TGTGCCAGCAGTTACTCATGGCCTAGCGGTGAAAAACTGTTTTTT. Residues: CASSYSWPSGEKLFF.

This chain uses TRBV5-6 with TRBJ2-2, with 7 nucleotides matching TRBD2. The V gene end was trimmed by 3 bases and the J gene end by 6 bases; junction bases not matched to a gene: 14. The germline gives CDR1 SGHDT, CDR2 YYEEEE. The CDR3 contains 17 residues. CDR3 nucleotides: TGTGCCAGCAGCTCGATAATTCAGGGAGGGCGTCCCGGGGAGCTGTTTTTT. It is translated as CASSSIIQGGRPGELFF.

The chain couples TRBV10-3 to TRBJ1-3, with D possibly matching TRBD1 (5 bases). CDR1 ENHRY and CDR2 SYGVKD come from the germline V gene. The length of the CDR3 is 16 residues. The germline V and J ends were trimmed by 2 bases and 5 bases, with 16 bases remaining between them. The CDR3 DNA sequence: TGTGCCATCAGTGAGGTGTGGGGCCGTGGAAGAAACACCATATATTTT. Translated: CAISEVWGRGRNTIYF.